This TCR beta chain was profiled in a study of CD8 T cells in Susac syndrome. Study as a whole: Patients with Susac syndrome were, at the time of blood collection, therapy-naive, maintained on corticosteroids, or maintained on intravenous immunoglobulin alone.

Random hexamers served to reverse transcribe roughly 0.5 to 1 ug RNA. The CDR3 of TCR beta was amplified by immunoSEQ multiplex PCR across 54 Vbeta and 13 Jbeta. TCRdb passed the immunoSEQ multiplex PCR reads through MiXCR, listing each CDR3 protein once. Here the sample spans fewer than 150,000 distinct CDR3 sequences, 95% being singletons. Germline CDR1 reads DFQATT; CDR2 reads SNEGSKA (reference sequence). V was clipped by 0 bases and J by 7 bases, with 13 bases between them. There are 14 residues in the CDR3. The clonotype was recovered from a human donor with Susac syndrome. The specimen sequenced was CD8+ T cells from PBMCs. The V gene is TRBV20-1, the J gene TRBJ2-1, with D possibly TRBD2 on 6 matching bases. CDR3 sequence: CSARDLATTNEQFF. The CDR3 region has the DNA TGCAGTGCTAGAGATCTAGCGACGACGAATGAGCAGTTCTTC.